This entry features one TCR beta chain sequence. Antigen unknown. This sample stems from a study of T cell clones after liver transplantation. Study in general: Pre-transplant mixed lymphocyte reactions yielded third-party-reactive TCRbeta sequences as comparators for graft-donor-reactive sequences. Apart from a few HCV-positive recipients, transplants were for non-autoimmune, non-viral reasons. Samples came pre-transplant, pre-randomization before withdrawal, and post-randomization after withdrawal ended. Whole-study findings and limits: Small, mixed patient groups and varying post-transplant times limit these conclusions.

The CDR3 is 16 residues long. This table comes from immunoSEQ multiplex PCR, and its TCRdb copy is limited to in-frame clones, with some not included. This sample has about 68,000 clones, with over 90% found just once. The sequence was collected from a human patient who received a liver transplant. Some T cells may have come from the graft donor. The sample here was CD4+ T cells from blood, taken about 26 months after liver transplant. V usage is TRBV21-1 and J usage is TRBJ2-7; TRBD2, the table's D call, lacks a check against the DNA. TRBV21-1 is described as a pseudogene. CDR3 sequence (DNA): TGTGCCAGCAGCAGGGGGACTAGCGGGAGGAGCTACGAGCAGTACTTC. It encodes CASSRGTSGRSYEQYF.